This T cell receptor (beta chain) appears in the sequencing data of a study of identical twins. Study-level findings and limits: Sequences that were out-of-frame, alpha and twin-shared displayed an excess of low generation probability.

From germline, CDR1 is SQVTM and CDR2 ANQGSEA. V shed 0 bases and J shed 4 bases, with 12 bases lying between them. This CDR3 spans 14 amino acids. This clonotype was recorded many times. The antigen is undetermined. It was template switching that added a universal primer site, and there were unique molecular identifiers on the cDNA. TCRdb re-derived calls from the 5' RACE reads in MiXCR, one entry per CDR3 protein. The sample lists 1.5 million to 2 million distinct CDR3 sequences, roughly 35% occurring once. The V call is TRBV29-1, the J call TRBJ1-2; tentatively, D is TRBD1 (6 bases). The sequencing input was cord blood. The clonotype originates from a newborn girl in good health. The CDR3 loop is CSVEDNRVAYGYTF. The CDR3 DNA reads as TGCAGCGTTGAAGATAACAGGGTGGCCTATGGCTACACCTTC.